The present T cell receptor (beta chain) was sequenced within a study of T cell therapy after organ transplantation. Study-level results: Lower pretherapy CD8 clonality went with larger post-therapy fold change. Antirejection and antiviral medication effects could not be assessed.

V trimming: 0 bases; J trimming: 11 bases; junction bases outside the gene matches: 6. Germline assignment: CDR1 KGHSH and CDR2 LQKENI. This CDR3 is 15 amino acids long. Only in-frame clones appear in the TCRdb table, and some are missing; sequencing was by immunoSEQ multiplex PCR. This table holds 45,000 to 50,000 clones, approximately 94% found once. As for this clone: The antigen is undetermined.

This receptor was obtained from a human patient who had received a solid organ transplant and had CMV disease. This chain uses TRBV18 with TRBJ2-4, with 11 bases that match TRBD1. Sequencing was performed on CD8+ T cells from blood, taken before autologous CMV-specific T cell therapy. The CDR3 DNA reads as TGTGCCAGCTCACCACCGGGGACAGGGGGTCGTGTTCAGTACTTC. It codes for CASSPPGTGGRVQYF.